The clone carrying this T cell receptor (beta chain) was counted at least ten times. Its antigen remains unidentified. This CDR3 contains 17 residues. Germline CDR1 and CDR2: LGHDT and YNNKEL (reference sequence). The trim removed 4 bases at V and 6 bases at J, leaving 11 bases unmatched. TCRdb re-analysed the 5' RACE reads in MiXCR, keeping a single row per CDR3 protein. The data hold approximately 13,000 distinct CDR3 sequences, with approximately 4.8% observed a single time. Sample time point: sample taken at primary tumor resection. Samples came from around 70 TRACERx patients with untreated early-stage lung cancer. This entry is derived from a study of spatial heterogeneity in lung cancer. Study-wide results and caveats: Tracking of tumor mutation counts was seen in expanded intratumoral alpha and beta TCR counts.

The chain carries TRBV3-1 and TRBJ2-1; 11 nucleotides match TRBD2. This specimen consisted of lung tumor tissue, obtained at surgery. This clonotype was sampled from a male donor with early-stage non-small cell lung cancer. The CDR3 DNA reads as TGTGCCAGCAGCCTCCCACCCTATAGCGGGGGGGCCAATGAGCAGTTCTTC. This translates into CASSLPPYSGGANEQFF.